Included here is one T cell receptor (beta chain) sequence, with context. This entry comes from a study of blood T cell repertoires in COVID-19. On the study more broadly: Some COVID-19 samples were acute and others convalescent; all came from the United States, Italy and Spain.

The repertoire was sequenced with immunoSEQ multiplex PCR; TCRdb's copy has only in-frame clones and lacks some. This sample yields around 64,000 clones, of which approximately 90% are seen a single time; less than 2% belongs to the top ten. The V gene end was trimmed by 9 bases and the J gene end by 5 bases; junction bases not matched to a gene: 9. Germline V CDR1 and CDR2: MNHEY, SVGAGI. This CDR3 has 14 amino acids. This chain uses TRBV6-5 with TRBJ1-1, with 10 bases identical to TRBD1. This receptor was taken from a human donor in a cohort sampled during active COVID-19. Sequencing input: peripheral blood. The CDR3 nucleotides are TGTGCCAGTCGTCAATGGGACAGGGGAACTGAAGCTTTCTTT. It encodes CASRQWDRGTEAFF.